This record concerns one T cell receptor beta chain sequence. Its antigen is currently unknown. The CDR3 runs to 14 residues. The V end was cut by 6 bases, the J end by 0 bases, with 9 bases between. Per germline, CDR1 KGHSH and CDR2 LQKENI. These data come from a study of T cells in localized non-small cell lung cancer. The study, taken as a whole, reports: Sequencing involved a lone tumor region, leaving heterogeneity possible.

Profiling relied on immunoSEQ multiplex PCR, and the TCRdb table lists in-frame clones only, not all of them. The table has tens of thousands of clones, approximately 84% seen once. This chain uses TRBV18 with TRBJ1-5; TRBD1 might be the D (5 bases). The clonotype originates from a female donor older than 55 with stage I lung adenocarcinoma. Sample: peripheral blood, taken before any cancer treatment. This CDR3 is CASSGLNSNQPQHF. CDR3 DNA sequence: TGTGCCAGCTCGGGACTGAATAGCAATCAGCCCCAGCATTTT. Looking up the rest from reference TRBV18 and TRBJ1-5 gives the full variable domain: NAGVMQNPRHLVRRRGQEARLRCSPMKGHSHVYWYRQLPEEGLKFMVYLQKENIIDESGMPKERFSAEFPKEGPSILRIQQVVRGDSAAYFCASSGLNSNQPQHFGDGTRLSIL.